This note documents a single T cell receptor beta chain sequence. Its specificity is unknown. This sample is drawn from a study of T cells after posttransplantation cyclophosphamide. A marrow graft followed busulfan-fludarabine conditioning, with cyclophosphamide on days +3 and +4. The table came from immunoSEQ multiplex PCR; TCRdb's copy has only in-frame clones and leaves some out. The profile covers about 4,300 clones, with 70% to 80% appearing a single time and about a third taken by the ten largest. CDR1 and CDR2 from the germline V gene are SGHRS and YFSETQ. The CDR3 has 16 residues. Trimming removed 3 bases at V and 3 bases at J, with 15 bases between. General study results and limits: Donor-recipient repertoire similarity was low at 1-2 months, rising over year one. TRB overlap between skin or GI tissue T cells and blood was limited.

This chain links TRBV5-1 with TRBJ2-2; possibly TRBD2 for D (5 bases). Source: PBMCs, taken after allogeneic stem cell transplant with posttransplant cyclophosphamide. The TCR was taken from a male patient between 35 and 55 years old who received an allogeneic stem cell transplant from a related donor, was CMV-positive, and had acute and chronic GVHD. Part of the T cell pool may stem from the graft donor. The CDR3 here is CASSSGGAADTGELFF. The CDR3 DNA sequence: TGCGCCAGCAGCTCCGGTGGCGCAGCGGACACCGGGGAGCTGTTTTTT.